The clone carrying this T cell receptor beta chain has at least ten counts. The sample originates from a study of low-dose radiotherapy and immunotherapy resistance in tumors. Turning to the study itself: Aspirin was taken orally by patients at 300 mg daily for four cycles from cycle 1 day 1.

With TRAV- and TRBV-specific primers, first-strand cDNA was made, covering the alpha and beta chains. Using a constant-region primer together with a V-primer adapter, TCRs were subjected to approximately 20 PCR cycles of amplification. TCRdb redid the calling of the reads with MiXCR, one entry per CDR3 protein. The sample contains around 83,000 distinct CDR3 sequences, 15% to 20% of which appear only once. Time point of the sample: before trial treatment. Administered to the donors were nivolumab, ipilimumab, aspirin, low-dose cyclophosphamide and low-dose radiotherapy. Germline-derived CDR1 and CDR2 are LNHDA and SQIVND (reference sequence). Trimming pared 2 bases from V and 1 base from J, leaving 9 bases between. This CDR3 is 15 amino acids long.

The sequences come from PBMCs, collected before treatment. The receptor was derived from a male donor with prostate cancer. The chain is built from TRBV19 and TRBJ1-5, with D tentatively TRBD1 (6 bases). In DNA, the CDR3 is TGTGCCAGTAGTATACTGGGACAAAGCAATCAGCCCCAGCATTTT. This sequence encodes CASSILGQSNQPQHF.